This TCR beta chain was captured in a study of early T cells in non-severe SARS-CoV-2 infection. Overall study results and limits: VDJdb-based matching was biased toward anti-spike CD8 responses and missed private and CD4 specificities.

This clonotype was counted ten times or more. The antigen is not known. TCRdb re-called the 5' RACE reads through MiXCR, storing one row per CDR3 protein. The sample includes around 84,000 distinct CDR3 sequences, about 10% of them seen just once. The CDR3 sequence is 14 residues long. Germline-derived CDR1 and CDR2 are MGHRA and YSYEKL. V lost 5 bases and J lost 8, with 18 bases in between. This sequence joins TRBV4-1 and TRBJ1-2, with D uncertain. The TCR comes from an adult who was a healthcare worker with PCR-confirmed SARS-CoV-2 infection or an uninfected control (not recorded which). Sequenced here: whole blood, sampled at baseline. The CDR3 DNA reads as TGCGCCAGCAGCGCCCGGACGACTGACTGGGGCTACACCTTC. It is translated as CASSARTTDWGYTF.